One sample yielded the 3 T cell receptor beta chains listed below, sequenced in a study of T-cell memory formation after mild COVID-19. TCRdb reprocessed the 5' RACE reads via MiXCR and lists one record per CDR3 protein. Of hundreds of thousands of distinct CDR3 sequences listed, about a sixth are singletons. The sample consisted of PBMCs or a T cell subset sorted from them (not recorded which). These receptors all come from an adult woman who had mild COVID-19 (a few samples of this study predate the infection). Cell type and time point are not known.

The J gene is TRBJ2-5, the V gene TRBV9, with 7 bases that match TRBD1. Germline values: CDR1 SGDLS, CDR2 YYNGEE. This CDR3 contains 16 residues. The junction had 11 bases not matched to a gene; V was cut back by 1 base and J by 5 bases. DNA of the CDR3: TGTGCCAGCAGCGTACAATCGACAGGGCTGGGCGAGACCCAGTACTTC. Amino acid sequence: CASSVQSTGLGETQYF. Drawing the rest from reference TRBV9 and TRBJ2-5, the complete variable domain is DSGVTQTPKHLITATGQRVTLRCSPRSGDLSVYWYQQSLDQGLQFLIQYYNGEERAKGNILERFSAQQFPDLHSELNLSSLELGDSALYFCASSVQSTGLGETQYFGPGTRLLVL.

This clonotype was seen more than once but under ten times. The V gene is TRBV20-1, the J gene TRBJ2-7; 8 bases map to TRBD2. The CDR3 consists of 16 residues. Trimming at V came to 0 bases and at J to 0 bases, leaving 7 bases not matched to a gene. Germline loops: CDR1 DFQATT, CDR2 SNEGSKA (reference sequence). CDR3 nucleotide sequence: TGCAGTGCTAGAGATATAGCGGGAAGCTCCTCCTACGAGCAGTACTTC. Translation: CSARDIAGSSSYEQYF.

The chain employs TRBV11-2 and TRBJ2-1, with 8 nucleotides matching TRBD1. The CDR3 has 15 residues. Germline CDR1 reads SGHAT; CDR2 reads FQNNGV. V was clipped by 3 bases and J by 3 bases; unmatched bases: 4. As DNA, the CDR3 is TGTGCCAGCAGCTTGGGACAGGATTACTACAATGAGCAGTTCTTC. Encoded protein: CASSLGQDYYNEQFF.